Shown below are 9 T cell receptor beta chains from a single sample sequenced in a study of shared clonotypes between healthy human individuals. Produced via immunoSEQ multiplex PCR; TCRdb's table is partial and in-frame only. Among about 380,000 clones listed, 90% to 97% were seen once. The sequenced sample consisted of memory CD8+ T cells sorted from blood. As to subset: CD45RO+ cells pooled with CCR7-negative TemRA cells. These TCRs come from a man aged 30 to 39 in good health.

V usage is TRBV5-1 and J usage is TRBJ2-6, with no clear D. The CDR3 has 14 amino acids. Trimming removed 6 bases from V and 3 bases from J, with 10 bases in between. Germline assignment: CDR1 SGHRS and CDR2 YFSETQ. Here the CDR3 DNA reads TGCGCCAGCACCGGGTATAGTGGGGCCAACGTCCTGACTTTC. The encoded protein is CASTGYSGANVLTF.

The J gene is TRBJ2-7, the V gene TRBV6-5, with D tentatively TRBD1 or TRBD2 (6 bases each). V lost 6 bases, J lost 2 bases, and 17 bases lay in between. This CDR3 region has 15 residues. Germline lookup yields CDR1 MNHEY and CDR2 SVGAGI. CDR3 bases: TGTGCCAGCAGCTCCATCCCAAGGGGGGCCTACGAGCAGTACTTC. Protein: CASSSIPRGAYEQYF.

In regard to this clone: One junction end does not reproduce the germline sequence, and a read error may be involved. The V call is TRBV30, the J call TRBJ1-1; D is undetermined. This CDR3 is 9 amino acids long. Germline CDR1 is GTSNPN and CDR2 is SVGIG (reference sequence). CDR3 sequence (DNA): TGTGCCTGGACCACTGCAGCTTTCTTT. Translating gives CAWTTAAFF.

This sequence joins TRBV9 and TRBJ2-7; no clear D. V was clipped by 8 bases and J by 4 bases, with 4 bases between them. This CDR3 is 9 amino acids long. Germline lookup yields CDR1 SGDLS and CDR2 YYNGEE. The CDR3 DNA sequence: TGTGCCAGACAATACGAGCAGTACTTC. Protein product: CARQYEQYF.

The chain carries TRBV28 and TRBJ1-5; D may be TRBD1 (6 bases). This CDR3 has 13 residues. Germline V CDR1 and CDR2: MDHEN, SYDVKM. V lost 6 bases to trimming and J lost 4 bases, with 10 bases between them. CDR3 sequence (DNA): TGTGCCAGCAGCGCAGGGGCAAATCAGCCCCAGCATTTT. This encodes CASSAGANQPQHF.

A note on this clone: Other DNA variants within this sample encode the same CDR3. The V call is TRBV27, the J call TRBJ2-3; D is uncertain. The CDR3 covers 12 residues. Germline CDR1 MNHEY, CDR2 SMNVEV (reference sequence). V was cut by 3 bases and J by 1 base, with 2 bases left in between. CDR3 protein: CASSLGTDTQYF. As DNA, the CDR3 is TGTGCCAGCAGTTTGGGCACAGATACGCAGTATTTT.

This clone was found once. The V gene is TRBV28, the J gene TRBJ2-3; 8 bases align to TRBD2. Germline-derived CDR1 and CDR2 are MDHEN and SYDVKM. Trimming at V came to 6 bases and at J to 8 bases, leaving 13 bases not matched to a gene. There are 15 residues in the CDR3. CDR3 protein: CASRTWPAGESTQYF. CDR3 sequence (DNA): TGTGCCAGCAGGACCTGGCCAGCGGGAGAGTCTACGCAGTATTTT. Looking up the rest from reference TRBV28 and TRBJ2-3 gives the full variable domain: DVKVTQSSRYLVKRTGEKVFLECVQDMDHENMFWYRQDPGLGLRLIYFSYDVKMKEKGDIPEGYSVSREKKERFSLILESASTNQTSMYLCASRTWPAGESTQYFGPGTRLTVL.

V usage is TRBV10-3 and J usage is TRBJ1-2; D is ambiguous. Germline assignment: CDR1 ENHRY and CDR2 SYGVKD. The CDR3 is made up of 15 amino acids. V lost 3 bases and J lost 2, with 13 bases in between. The CDR3 protein is CAISERAAINYGYTF. CDR3 nucleotide sequence: TGTGCCATCAGTGAACGGGCGGCAATAAACTATGGCTACACCTTC.

This clone has only one observation. The chain is built from TRBV6-1 and TRBJ2-3, with 13 bases aligning to TRBD2. The V and J ends lost 6 bases and 3 bases, in that order; junction bases with no gene match: 3. CDR1 and CDR2 from the germline V gene are MNHNS and SASEGT. The CDR3 consists of 15 residues. This CDR3 is CASSRTSGRTDTQYF. CDR3 coding DNA: TGTGCCAGCAGCCGGACTAGCGGGAGAACAGATACGCAGTATTTT.